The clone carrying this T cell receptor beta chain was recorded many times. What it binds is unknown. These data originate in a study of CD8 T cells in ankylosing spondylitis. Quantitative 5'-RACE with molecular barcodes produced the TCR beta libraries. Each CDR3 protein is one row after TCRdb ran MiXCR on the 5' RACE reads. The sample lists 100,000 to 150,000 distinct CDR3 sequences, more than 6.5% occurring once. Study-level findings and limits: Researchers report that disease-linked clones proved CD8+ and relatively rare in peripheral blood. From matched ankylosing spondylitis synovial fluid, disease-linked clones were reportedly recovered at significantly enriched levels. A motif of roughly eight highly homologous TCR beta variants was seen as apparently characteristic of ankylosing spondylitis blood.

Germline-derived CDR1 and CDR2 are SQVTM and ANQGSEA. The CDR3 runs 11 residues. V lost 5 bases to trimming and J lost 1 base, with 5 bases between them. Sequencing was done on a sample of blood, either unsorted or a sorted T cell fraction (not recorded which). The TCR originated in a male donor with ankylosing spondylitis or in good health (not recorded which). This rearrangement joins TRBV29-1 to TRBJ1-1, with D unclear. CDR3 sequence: CSVYGNTEAFF. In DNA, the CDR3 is TGCAGCGTTTACGGGAACACTGAAGCTTTCTTT.